This is a list of T cell receptor beta chains from one sample in a study of blood T cell repertoires in COVID-19. Generated by immunoSEQ multiplex PCR, the TCRdb table keeps only in-frame clones and is missing some. The sample records 270,000 or so clones, about nine tenths being singletons. Sequenced sample: peripheral blood. The origin of the receptors is a woman in her twenties or thirties with active or convalescent COVID-19. CDR3s include the opening cysteine and the closing phenylalanine or tryptophan. The D gene is left open where the match is weak. Expanded clones get a size class; other rows say once, few or many, or leave the size out.

d_call | clone_size | j_call | v_call | cdr3_nt | cdr3_aa
TRBD2 | NA | TRBJ2-7 | TRBV5-4 | TGTGCCAGCAGCCTAGGGCGGGGGGGCCTTAGGGAGCAGTACTTC | CASSLGRGGLREQYF
NA | few | TRBJ2-5 | TRBV29-1 | TGCAGCGTTGATCCGGGGCAAGAGACCCAGTACTTC | CSVDPGQETQYF
TRBD1 | few | TRBJ2-7 | TRBV28 | TGTGCCAGCAGTTACCAAGTGGGGACAGGGGCTTCCTACGAGCAGTACTTC | CASSYQVGTGASYEQYF
NA | NA | TRBJ2-7 | TRBV27 | TGTGCCAGCAGTTTATCGGGCCCCGACGCGCAGCCTACCTACGAGCAGTACTTC | CASSLSGPDAQPTYEQYF
NA | few | TRBJ1-4 | TRBV2 | TGTGCCAGCAGTGAACGGGGACTAAATTGGGAAAAACTGTTTTTT | CASSERGLNWEKLFF
NA | few | TRBJ1-6 | TRBV11-2 | TGTGCCAGCAGCTCAGGACAGATGTATAATTCACCCCTCCACTTT | CASSSGQMYNSPLHF
NA | NA | TRBJ1-5 | TRBV7-8 | TGTGCCAGCAGCTTACGTCAGAATAGCAATCAGCCCCAGCATTTT | CASSLRQNSNQPQHF
TRBD1 | NA | TRBJ1-2 | TRBV6-5 | TGTGCCAGCAGACCACAGGGGGTCAACTATGGCTACACCTTC | CASRPQGVNYGYTF
TRBD1 | NA | TRBJ1-2 | TRBV25-1 | TGTGCCAGCAGTGAATCGGACAGGGTAGGAGGCTACACCTTC | CASSESDRVGGYTF
NA | NA | TRBJ1-1 | TRBV7-6 | TGTGCCAGCAGCGCGAAGAGGTGGGTGAACACTGAAGCTTTCTTT | CASSAKRWVNTEAFF
TRBD2 | NA | TRBJ2-3 | TRBV3-1/TRBV3-2 | TGTGCCAGCAGCCAAGAACCCGGGACTAGAATCACAGATACGCAGTATTTT | CASSQEPGTRITDTQYF
NA | NA | TRBJ1-4 | TRBV15 | TGTGCCACCAGCAGAGCATATGAAAAACTGTTTTTT | CATSRAYEKLFF
NA | NA | TRBJ1-1 | TRBV28 | TGTGCCAGCAGCCCCTTGTGGGGCGCCACTGAAGCTTTCTTT | CASSPLWGATEAFF
NA | NA | TRBJ2-3 | TRBV6-6 | TGTGCCACCCTAAGAGGTACAGATACGCAGTATTTT | CATLRGTDTQYF
NA | few | TRBJ2-1 | TRBV6-6 | TGTGCCAGCAGTCTACGAGGGGAGCAGTTCTTC | CASSLRGEQFF
NA | NA | TRBJ1-5 | TRBV18 | TGTGCCAGCTCACCAAGGGGGTCGGGCAATCAGCCCCAGCATTTT | CASSPRGSGNQPQHF
NA | NA | TRBJ2-1 | TRBV6-1 | TGTGCCAGCAGTGAAACCCGACAGCAACTCTACAATGAGCAGTTCTTC | CASSETRQQLYNEQFF
NA | NA | TRBJ2-5 | TRBV7-6 | TGTGCCAGCAGCCGGGGGAGCCTCCTCCAAGAGACCCAGTACTTC | CASSRGSLLQETQYF
NA | NA | TRBJ1-2 | TRBV2 | TGTGCCAGCAGACTAACAGGGAACTATGGCTACACCTTC | CASRLTGNYGYTF
NA | NA | TRBJ2-7 | TRBV5-6 | TGTGCCAGCACCGCGACAGGTAGCTCCTACGAGCAGTACTTC | CASTATGSSYEQYF